This T cell receptor beta chain derives from a study of T cells after posttransplantation cyclophosphamide. Study-level points and caveats: Donor-recipient repertoire similarity was low at 1-2 months, rising over year one. Recipient CMV seropositivity and CMV reactivation strongly tracked TRB clonality.

Cyclophosphamide on days +3 and +4 followed busulfan-fludarabine conditioning and a marrow graft. The table came from immunoSEQ multiplex PCR; TCRdb's copy has only in-frame clones and leaves some out. The table includes about 3,000 clones, about 74% detected once. The table lists this clone with a count of one. What it recognizes is unknown. Germline V gene data show CDR1 as SGHRS and CDR2 as YFSETQ. The CDR3 extends over 15 amino acids. The V segment lost 6 bases and the J segment 0 bases; nucleotides outside the gene matches: 9. The material was PBMCs, obtained after allogeneic stem cell transplant with posttransplant cyclophosphamide. V is TRBV5-1 and J is TRBJ2-7; 7 bases line up with TRBD1. This sequence originates from a female patient aged 50-59 years who received an allogeneic stem cell transplant from a related donor, was CMV-positive, and had no GVHD. Some T cells may have originated in the graft donor. The CDR3 DNA follows: TGCGCCAGCAACAGGGGCCCACCAAGCTCCTACGAGCAGTACTTC. Amino acids: CASNRGPPSSYEQYF. Complete variable domain (other parts from reference TRBV5-1 and TRBJ2-7): KAGVTQTPRYLIKTRGQQVTLSCSPISGHRSVSWYQQTPGQGLQFLFEYFSETQRNKGNFPGRFSGRQFSNSRSEMNVSTLELGDSALYLCASNRGPPSSYEQYFGPGTRLTVT.